The 21 T cell receptor beta chains in this list originate from one sample, sequenced in a study of cytomegalovirus exposure and HLA in healthy donors. The PCR employed 60 Vbeta primers together with 13 Jbeta primers. Sequenced by immunoSEQ multiplex PCR; TCRdb stores in-frame clones only, minus some. The table shows about 190,000 clones, with around 81% occurring only once. Sequencing input: PBMCs. Receptor source: a young man in good health and CMV-seronegative.

This chain uses TRBV5-1 with TRBJ1-3; no firm D call. The V gene's germline CDR1 is SGHRS and CDR2 YFSETQ. The V end was cut by 3 bases, the J end by 2 bases, with 9 bases between. The CDR3 has 14 residues. The DNA of the CDR3 is TGCGCCAGCAGCTCGGAGGTGGCTGGAAACACCATATATTTT. Encoded protein: CASSSEVAGNTIYF.

This clone showed up just a few times. V usage is TRBV7-6 and J usage is TRBJ2-5; TRBD1 agrees at 9 bases. The end of the DNA fits TRBJ2-7 better, so the J call may be wrong. This CDR3 contains 15 residues. Germline V gene sequence: CDR1 SGHVS, CDR2 FNYEAQ. The CDR3 coding sequence is TGTGCCAGCAGCTTAGGCCTGGGACAGGGCTACGAGCAGTACTTC. Translation: CASSLGLGQGYEQYF.

This clone was recorded a few times. The genes are TRBV11-2 and TRBJ2-7; TRBD2 might be the D (6 bases). This CDR3 contains 16 residues. V lost 2 bases to trimming and J lost 3 bases, with 17 bases between them. Germline assignment: CDR1 SGHAT and CDR2 FQNNGV. Written as DNA, the CDR3 is TGTGCCAGCAGCTTAAGAGGGGTGGCGGGAATCTACGAGCAGTACTTC. Amino acids: CASSLRGVAGIYEQYF.

This clone was observed a few times. The chain recombines TRBV28 with TRBJ1-2; D remains unclear. Germline V gene lookup returns CDR1 MDHEN and CDR2 SYDVKM. CDR3 length: 12 residues. V shed 6 bases and J shed 2 bases, with 7 bases lying between them. CDR3 loop: CASSQINYGYTF. DNA for the CDR3: TGTGCCAGCAGCCAGATCAACTATGGCTACACCTTC.

This chain joins TRBV28 and TRBJ2-7, with 12 positions matching TRBD2. The CDR3 has 17 residues. Losses at the gene ends were 3 bases for V and 3 bases for J; bases not matched to a gene: 9. Germline assignment: CDR1 MDHEN and CDR2 SYDVKM. CDR3 sequence (DNA): TGTGCCAGCAGTTTGCCTAGCGGGAGGGCCGGGGGCTACGAGCAGTACTTC. Translation gives CASSLPSGRAGGYEQYF.

V is TRBV9 and J is TRBJ2-5; perhaps TRBD2 as D (7 bases). Germline loops: CDR1 SGDLS, CDR2 YYNGEE. The CDR3 contains 16 residues. V lost 4 bases and J 4 bases, leaving 20 bases between the germline ends. The CDR3 is CASSPIGGGGGETQYF. CDR3 coding DNA: TGTGCCAGCAGCCCGATAGGGGGGGGAGGAGGAGAGACCCAGTACTTC.

This clone was detected only once. The chain is built from TRBV6-1 and TRBJ2-5; D possibly corresponds to TRBD1 (6 bases). Germline lookup yields CDR1 MNHNS and CDR2 SASEGT. The CDR3 is 16 amino acids. The V end lost 3 bases, the J end lost 5 bases, and 19 bases lay between the germline ends. DNA of the CDR3: TGTGCCAGCAGTGATGGTCTTTGGGGGCGCAGCGAGACCCAGTACTTC. Translating gives CASSDGLWGRSETQYF.

The chain uses TRBV5-1 and TRBJ2-2, with D perhaps TRBD2 (6 bases). This CDR3 spans 15 amino acids. The V end was cut by 1 base, the J end by 3 bases, with 10 bases between. From germline, CDR1 is SGHRS and CDR2 YFSETQ. Here the CDR3 reads CASSLRDLYTGELFF. The CDR3 coding sequence is TGCGCCAGCAGCTTGAGGGACTTGTACACCGGGGAGCTGTTTTTT.

This clone has just one count. The genes are TRBV28 and TRBJ2-2; TRBD2 agrees at 7 bases. The CDR3 covers 19 residues. V was pared by 3 bases and J by 6 bases, with 19 bases of the junction left unmatched. Germline assignment: CDR1 MDHEN and CDR2 SYDVKM. The CDR3 sequence is CASSFSMLGLKRGSGELFF. The CDR3 DNA follows: TGTGCCAGCAGTTTTTCCATGTTGGGATTAAAGCGGGGATCCGGGGAGCTGTTTTTT. The variable domain in full, with the rest retrieved from reference TRBV28 and TRBJ2-2, is DVKVTQSSRYLVKRTGEKVFLECVQDMDHENMFWYRQDPGLGLRLIYFSYDVKMKEKGDIPEGYSVSREKKERFSLILESASTNQTSMYLCASSFSMLGLKRGSGELFFGEGSRLTVL.

This clone has more than one count but fewer than ten. The chain is built from TRBV27 and TRBJ1-5; 11 positions match TRBD1. CDR3 length equals 16 residues. J gave up 3 bases and V 4 bases, and 5 bases lay outside the gene matches. Looked up from germline, CDR1 is MNHEY and CDR2 is SMNVEV (reference sequence). CDR3 nucleotide sequence: TGTGCCAGCAGTTCTCGGGACAGGGGGATCAATCAGCCCCAGCATTTT. As protein: CASSSRDRGINQPQHF.

In its sample, this clone was seen a few times. The chain recombines TRBV6-5 with TRBJ2-5; D unclear. Germline CDR1 is MNHEY and CDR2 is SVGAGI. The ends were cut back, 6 bases at V and 5 bases at J, with 13 bases in the middle. The CDR3 sequence is 13 residues long. The CDR3 loop is CASSTSLGETQYF. The CDR3 region has the DNA TGTGCCAGCAGCACCTCCCTGGGCGAGACCCAGTACTTC.

This chain joins TRBV19 and TRBJ2-7; D remains unclear. Per the germline V gene, CDR1 is LNHDA and CDR2 is SQIVND (reference sequence). Trimming cost V 4 bases and J 0 bases, with 7 bases left between them. This CDR3 is built from 13 residues. The CDR3 sequence: CASSTPSSYEQYF. The CDR3 nucleotides are TGTGCCAGTAGTACCCCCAGCTCCTACGAGCAGTACTTC.

The rearrangement links TRBV5-1 to TRBJ2-5; D possibly corresponds to TRBD1 (6 bases). The V end lost 2 bases, the J end lost 1 base, and 9 bases lay between the germline ends. The CDR3 sequence is 14 residues long. The germline CDR1 and CDR2 sequences are SGHRS and YFSETQ. The CDR3 nucleotides read TGCGCCAGCAGCTTTTACAGGGTCCAAGAGACCCAGTACTTC. Amino acids: CASSFYRVQETQYF.

CDR3 residues: CASSHTLSGSGPDTQYF. The DNA of the CDR3 is TGCGCCAGCAGCCATACTTTAAGCGGGAGCGGCCCAGATACGCAGTATTTT. This chain links TRBV4-3 with TRBJ2-3; 8 positions agree with TRBD2. Germline-derived CDR1 and CDR2 are LGHNA and YSLEER. This CDR3 has 17 residues. Germline trimming cut 3 bases from V and 4 bases from J; bases unmatched to any gene: 12.

The CDR3 spells CASSLLAEETQYF. The CDR3 DNA reads TGTGCCAGCAGTTTGCTAGCAGAAGAGACCCAGTACTTC. The chain carries TRBV28 and TRBJ2-5; tentatively, D is TRBD2 (5 bases). CDR1 and CDR2 from the germline V gene are MDHEN and SYDVKM. CDR3 length: 13 amino acids. The V and J ends lost 3 bases and 3 bases respectively, with 8 bases between them.

The chain joins TRBV5-3 to TRBJ2-7; the match to TRBD1 covers 8 bases. TRBV5-3 is classed as an ORF, of uncertain function. V shed 2 bases, J shed 3 bases, and the junction held 10 bases outside the gene matches. The CDR3 length is 16 residues. Here the CDR3 DNA reads TGTGCCAGAAGCTTAGGTGCCGGACAGGGACTCTACGAGCAGTACTTC. Residues: CARSLGAGQGLYEQYF.

This chain uses TRBV28 with TRBJ2-7; D unresolved. CDR3 size: 13 residues. Deletions cut 5 bases from V and 4 bases from J, with 12 bases between. Per germline, CDR1 MDHEN and CDR2 SYDVKM. The CDR3 DNA is TGTGCCAGCAGTGAAGACACCTCGTACGAGCAGTACTTC. Protein product: CASSEDTSYEQYF. Looking up the rest from reference TRBV28 and TRBJ2-7 gives the full variable domain: DVKVTQSSRYLVKRTGEKVFLECVQDMDHENMFWYRQDPGLGLRLIYFSYDVKMKEKGDIPEGYSVSREKKERFSLILESASTNQTSMYLCASSEDTSYEQYFGPGTRLTVT.

The genes are TRBV29-1 and TRBJ1-1; 9 bases map to TRBD1. The CDR3 is 12 residues long. CDR1 is SQVTM, CDR2 ANQGSEA, per germline. The ends lost 6 bases at V and 4 bases at J; junction bases unmatched: 3. The CDR3 here is CSVGTGSTEAFF. The CDR3 nucleotides are TGCAGCGTCGGGACAGGGTCCACTGAAGCTTTCTTT.

This chain links TRBV7-3 with TRBJ2-4, with 11 bases that match TRBD2. The CDR3 runs 16 residues. From germline, CDR1 is SGHTA and CDR2 FQGTGA. The junction had 4 bases not matched to a gene; V was cut back by 2 bases and J by 4 bases. CDR3 coding DNA: TGTGCCAGCAGCTTACCAGGGACTAGCGGTAAAAACATTCAGTACTTC. Translated: CASSLPGTSGKNIQYF. Looking up the rest from reference TRBV7-3 and TRBJ2-4 gives the full variable domain: GAGVSQTPSNKVTEKGKYVELRCDPISGHTALYWYRQSLGQGPEFLIYFQGTGAADDSGLPNDRFFAVRPEGSVSTLKIQRTERGDSAVYLCASSLPGTSGKNIQYFGAGTRLSVL.

The chain uses TRBV9 and TRBJ2-6; D is unresolved. The V gene lost 0 bases and the J gene lost 0 bases, with 7 bases spanning the gap. Looked up from germline, CDR1 is SGDLS and CDR2 is YYNGEE. This CDR3 contains 16 residues. CDR3 sequence: CASSVAADSGANVLTF. In DNA form, the CDR3 reads TGTGCCAGCAGCGTAGCTGCGGACTCTGGGGCCAACGTCCTGACTTTC.

CDR3 in amino acids: CASSRGQVRSGPDTQYF. CDR3 bases: TGTGCCAGCAGCCGTGGACAGGTGCGATCAGGCCCAGATACGCAGTATTTT. The genes are TRBV7-9 and TRBJ2-3; 7 bases fit TRBD1. The junction had 15 bases not matched to a gene; V was cut back by 5 bases and J by 4 bases. Germline lookup yields CDR1 SEHNR and CDR2 FQNEAQ (reference sequence). The length of the CDR3 is 17 residues.